The source of this T cell receptor (beta chain) is a study of CXCR4 blockade with PD-1 therapy in pancreatic cancer (dated by TCRdb to the late 2010s). Some background on the complete study: The study analyzed resected pancreatic ductal adenocarcinoma using both multiplex immunohistochemistry and TCRbeta immunosequencing, alongside ex vivo slice culture that tested PD-1 and CXCR4 blockade. Two geographically distinct regions were TCR-sequenced from each of over 5 tumors to assess intratumoral heterogeneity.

This clone was counted between two and nine times. Its recognized antigen is unknown. No much larger clone is present one base from it, and per-base qualities are unavailable. TCRbeta CDR3 regions were immunosequenced from extracted DNA using the immunoSEQ Assay at Adaptive Biotechnologies. As for the authors' bioinformatics: To measure the absolute abundance of each unique TCRbeta CDR3, the sequences were collapsed and filtered. Clonality was calculated as 1 minus Pielou's evenness, with only productive in-frame rearrangements included in the computation. For regional overlap, the top 100 nucleotide rearrangements were followed across paired samples, and the Morisita index was used to compare paired samples against unrelated samples. The immunoSEQ Rearrangement Details tool was used to assess whether nucleotide rearrangements converged onto identical amino acid sequences. The source is immuneACCESS, and TCRdb retained only in-frame sequences with V and J called. Part of the clones is not carried over; for the studies checked, unresolved V genes explain less than half of this, and the remainder is unexplained. The DNA was the basis for D and trimming; V, J and clone size are from that table. The sample profile shows approximately 5,900 clones; 35% to 45% of them were found once. Approximately 14% of the sample comes from the top ten.

On the study overall, not on this receptor specifically: Tumors had clonal expansion, with a mean productive clonality of roughly 0.15 compared with about 0.05 in healthy blood, yet clonality showed no correlation with survival. Amino acid clone frequency correlated strongly with the number of distinct nucleotide rearrangements encoding it, suggesting convergent selection by common tumor antigens. Because only TCRbeta chains were sequenced, true antigen-specificity overlap among convergent dominant clones remained unconfirmed while awaiting paired alpha-beta single-cell sequencing.

The archived tumor blocks came from patients who had not received neoadjuvant therapy before resection. The preserved-tissue arm of the study used approximately 31 surgical resection samples from about two dozen previously untreated pancreatic ductal adenocarcinoma patients. For the resection arm, DNA was extracted from ten 5-micron curls of FFPE tumor adjacent to the multiplex immunohistochemistry slide. This receptor was identified in a human donor with pancreatic ductal adenocarcinoma. The sample comprised tumor tissue.

This receptor carries the CDR3 CSVGREGDTGELFF. The nucleotide sequence is given as TGCAGCGTTGGGCGGGAGGGCGACACCGGGGAGCTGTTTTTT. The chain is assembled from TRBV29-1 and TRBJ2-2; TRBD2 aligns with 9 central bases. V and J are trimmed by 4 bases and 3 bases, and the gene matches miss 3 bases of the junction. The germline V gene encodes CDR1 SQVTM and CDR2 ANQGSEA. Spanning cysteine to phenylalanine, the CDR3 consists of 14 amino acids. The only DNA kept is the CDR3, 42 bases in frame from the first base.